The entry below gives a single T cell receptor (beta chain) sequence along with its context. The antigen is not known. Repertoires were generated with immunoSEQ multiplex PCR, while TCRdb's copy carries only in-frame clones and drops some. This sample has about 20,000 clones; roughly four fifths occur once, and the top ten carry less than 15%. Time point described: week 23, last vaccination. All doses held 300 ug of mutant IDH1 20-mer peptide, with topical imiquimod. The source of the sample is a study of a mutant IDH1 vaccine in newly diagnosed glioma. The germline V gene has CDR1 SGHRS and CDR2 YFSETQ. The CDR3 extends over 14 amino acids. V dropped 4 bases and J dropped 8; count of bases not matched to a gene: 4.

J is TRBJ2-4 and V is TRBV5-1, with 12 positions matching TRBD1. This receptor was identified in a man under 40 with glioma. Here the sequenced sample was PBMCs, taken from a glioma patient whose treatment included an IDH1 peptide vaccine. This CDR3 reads CASSAGTGGYIQYF. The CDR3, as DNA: TGCGCCAGCAGCGCCGGGACAGGGGGCTACATTCAGTACTTC.